Below, one T cell receptor (beta chain) is given with its context. The data were obtained in a study of human T cells and chemical hapten exposure. Germline CDR1 MGHRA, CDR2 YSYEKL. The CDR3 consists of 21 residues. Losses at the gene ends were 0 bases for V and 1 base for J; bases not matched to a gene: 17. Time point reported: patch test 1, 2 weeks after DPC sensitization. The treatment: therapeutic diphenylcyclopropenone sensitization with weekly scalp DPC. The library tagged each cDNA molecule with unique molecular identifiers. TCRdb passed the RACE reads through MiXCR, listing each CDR3 protein once. The table records 150,000 to 200,000 distinct CDR3 sequences, more than 12% of them present only once.

The chain carries TRBV4-1 and TRBJ2-7, with TRBD2 matching over 11 bases. The sequence derives from a woman aged 25 to 39 with alopecia areata. Some clones in this sample may be carry-over from other donors' samples. This specimen was whole blood, taken in connection with sensitization to the hapten diphenylcyclopropenone (DPC). The CDR3 DNA sequence: TGCGCCAGCAGCCAAGATCCCCTGCGGGTAGCGGGAGGGCGGGTATCCTACGAGCAGTACTTC. Protein product: CASSQDPLRVAGGRVSYEQYF.